Below, 14 T cell receptor beta chains from the same sample are listed, as sequenced in a study of tumor-infiltrating lymphocytes in primary liver carcinoma. The investigators made TCR beta cDNA from approximately 500 ng total RNA, using a constant-region primer. Investigators got TCR beta libraries out of three nested multiplex PCR rounds, done with slightly modified ARM-PCR. The first two PCR rounds used TRBV1-TRBV30 forward primers with a C-beta reverse primer, roughly 10 cycles each. From the multiplex PCR reads, TCRdb called clonotypes with MiXCR, one entry per CDR3 protein. The sample contains fewer than 250,000 distinct CDR3 sequences, roughly 80% of which appear only once. Scientists recovered RNA and DNA together from roughly 20-30 mg of unsorted bulk tissue. Input material: tumor tissue from primary liver carcinoma. These receptors were taken from a man between 35 and 55 years old with primary liver carcinoma and hepatitis B virus infection.

Remarks on this clonotype: No conserved phenylalanine or tryptophan ends this CDR3, so it is likely a read error. V usage is TRBV10-2 and J usage is TRBJ2-3; 7 bases align to TRBD2. CDR1 WSHSY and CDR2 SAAADI come from the germline V gene. The CDR3 covers 15 residues. V was clipped by 0 bases and J by 6 bases; unmatched bases: 6. The CDR3 sequence is CASSESKAGVDTQYS. The DNA of the CDR3 is TGCGCCAGCAGTGAGTCAAAGGCGGGAGTGGATACGCAGTATTCT.

Remarks on this clonotype: Compared with germline, one end of the junction differs, possibly owing to a read error. The chain uses TRBV7-9 and TRBJ2-2; TRBD1 is a possible D gene (5 bases). Germline CDR1 SEHNR, CDR2 FQNEAQ (reference sequence). The CDR3 is made up of 16 amino acids. The CDR3 loop reads CASSLTLQGWTGELFF. In DNA, the CDR3 is TGTGCCAGCAGCTTAACTCTTCAGGGTTGGACCGGTGAGCTGTTTTTT.

Worth noting for this clonotype: This may be a read error: a much more frequent sequence differs by one nucleotide. The gene calls are TRBV7-9 and TRBJ2-1; a possible D gene is TRBD2 (5 bases). The CDR3 is 16 residues long. The V gene lost 5 bases and the J gene lost 1 base, with 15 bases spanning the gap. Germline CDR1 and CDR2: SEHNR and FQNEAQ (reference sequence). The CDR3 bases are TGTGCCAGCAGCCCCCTGGGAGCACCTTCCTACAATGAGCAGTTCTTC. Protein product: CASSPLGAPSYNEQFF.

About this clonotype itself: A read error may account for a junction end that differs from germline. V usage is TRBV10-1 and J usage is TRBJ2-2; 11 nucleotides match TRBD1. This CDR3 has 19 amino acids. The germline V gene encodes CDR1 WNHNN and CDR2 SYGVQD (reference sequence). CDR3 in DNA: TGCGCCAGCAGTGAACTATCGGGGACAGGGGGAAGTAACACAGGGGGGCTGTTTTTT. As protein: CASSELSGTGGSNTGGLFF.

Of note for this clonotype: This likely comes from a read error, as the CDR3 has no conserved phenylalanine or tryptophan at its end. This chain joins TRBV11-2 and TRBJ2-4; D call uncertain. The CDR3 spans 15 residues. Germline-derived CDR1 and CDR2 are SGHAT and FQNNGV. CDR3 DNA sequence: TGTGCCAGGACCACTTCGGCGGTAGCCAAAATCATTCAGTACCTC. The encoded protein is CARTTSAVAKIIQYL.

On this clonotype: The CDR3 does not close with the conserved phenylalanine or tryptophan, likely indicating a read error. No DNA is shown, since the ends of the CDR3 on it are uncertain; the CDR3 is the one TCRdb lists. The chain recombines TRBV6-2 or TRBV6-3 with TRBJ1-2. Germline V lookup: CDR1 MNHEY, CDR2 SVGEGT. The CDR3 has 12 residues if both end residues are counted. This CDR3 is CASSPTANGCTI.

With respect to this clonotype: Its ends do not fully match the called genes, so a read error is possible. The chain links TRBV6-2 or TRBV6-3 to TRBJ1-2; D not resolved. The germline V gene encodes CDR1 MNHEY and CDR2 SVGEGT. The CDR3 loop spans 16 amino acids. The CDR3 nucleotides are TGTGCCGGCAGTTACCCCGGAGTGGACTCCGGAGGTGGCTACACCTTC. Encoded protein: CAGSYPGVDSGGGYTF.

The sample holds a few counts of this clonotype. It may be a read error: a sequence one base away is much more abundant. The CDR3 nucleotides read TGTGCCATCAGTGACACTTGGGGCAATCAGCCCCAGTATTTT. As protein: CAISDTWGNQPQYF. The J gene is TRBJ1-5, the V gene TRBV10-3; D possibly corresponds to TRBD1 (5 bases). The J call is doubtful: the DNA matches TRBJ2-3 better. Germline V CDR1 and CDR2: ENHRY, SYGVKD. The length of the CDR3 is 14 residues.

Comments on this clonotype: Given the absence of the conserved phenylalanine or tryptophan at the CDR3 end, a read error is likely. This chain uses TRBV11-1 with TRBJ2-3; D gene ambiguous. Germline V gene sequence: CDR1 SGHAT, CDR2 FQDESV (reference sequence). The CDR3 spans 13 residues. The CDR3 sequence is CASTLIRAVTQYL. As DNA, the CDR3 is TGTGCCAGCACCTTAATTAGGGCAGTTACGCAGTATTTA.

On this clonotype itself: At one end, the junction sequence differs from germline, possibly due to a read error. This chain connects TRBV28 to TRBJ2-7; D may be TRBD1 (6 bases). This CDR3 comprises 15 residues. Germline V CDR1 and CDR2: MDHEN, SYDVKM. CDR3 nucleotide sequence: TGTGCCAGCAGTGCTCCCAGGGGCACATACTACGTGCAGTACTTC. It translates to CASSAPRGTYYVQYF.

Points on this clonotype: A read error may produce the germline difference seen at one junction end. The rearrangement joins TRBV6-2 or TRBV6-3 to TRBJ1-1, with a possible D match to TRBD1 (5 bases). The CDR3 has 11 amino acids. Germline V gene lookup returns CDR1 MNHEY and CDR2 SVGEGT. The CDR3 region has the DNA TGCGCCAGCAGTTCGGCAGGGCCGCCATTCTTT. This gives the protein CASSSAGPPFF.

This clonotype was seen a handful of times. This rearrangement joins TRBV6-2 or TRBV6-3 to TRBJ1-2, with no clear D. The germline V gene encodes CDR1 MNHEY and CDR2 SVGEGT. The ends were cut back, 2 bases at V and 11 bases at J, with 24 bases in the middle. The CDR3 spans 16 residues. The CDR3 bases are TGTGCCAGCAGTTACCACGGAGTGGGCTCCGGAGGTGGTTACACCTTC. Its translation: CASSYHGVGSGGGYTF.

This clonotype was picked up many times. The chain employs TRBV5-6 and TRBJ2-5, with 9 bases identical to TRBD2. Germline CDR1 SGHDT, CDR2 YYEEEE. After removal of 1 base from V and 0 bases from J, the junction contained 4 bases not matched to a gene. The CDR3 spans 16 residues. CDR3 sequence (DNA): TGTGCCAGCAGCTTGAAAAGCGGGGGGCACCAAGAGACCCAGTACTTC. It codes for CASSLKSGGHQETQYF.

Turning to this clonotype: At one end, the junction sequence differs from germline, possibly due to a read error. The V call is TRBV4-1, the J call TRBJ2-1, with a possible D match to TRBD1 (5 bases). CDR1 and CDR2 (germline): MGHRA, YSYEKL. The CDR3 loop spans 16 amino acids. This chain's CDR3 is CASSQEAATEYNEQFF. DNA for the CDR3: TGCGCCAGCAGCCAAGAGGCCGCGACAGAGTACAATGAGCAATTCTTC.